These 8 T cell receptor beta chains were sequenced from one sample in a study of cytomegalovirus exposure and HLA in healthy donors. The PCR was carried out with 60 Vbeta primers and 13 Jbeta primers. Libraries were prepared by immunoSEQ multiplex PCR; TCRdb keeps only in-frame clonotypes and omits some of them. The table includes roughly 140,000 clones, more than 75% detected once. The sequenced material came from PBMCs. These receptors all stem from a male donor in good health and CMV-seronegative.

The CDR3 DNA reads as TGTGCCAGCAGTCCCCTCGGTGAGGGTTCTAATGGCTACACCTTC. This gives the protein CASSPLGEGSNGYTF. V is TRBV28 and J is TRBJ1-2; D is undetermined. Trimming took 5 bases from V and 6 from J, leaving 19 bases between them. The CDR3 length is 15 residues. The germline gives CDR1 MDHEN, CDR2 SYDVKM.

The V and J genes are TRBV28 and TRBJ1-3; TRBD1 might be the D (6 bases). V lost 2 bases, J lost 0 bases, and 11 bases lay in between. CDR3 length equals 16 residues. In germline, CDR1 is MDHEN, CDR2 SYDVKM. The CDR3 DNA follows: TGTGCCAGCAGTTTAGGGGGCGCCGGCTCTGGAAACACCATATATTTT. As protein: CASSLGGAGSGNTIYF.

The chain combines TRBV2 with TRBJ1-2, with 10 bases aligning to TRBD1. In germline, CDR1 is SNHLY, CDR2 FYNNEI. CDR3 size: 14 residues. V trimming: 4 bases; J trimming: 8 bases; junction bases outside the gene matches: 7. The CDR3 sequence is CASSARQGAKGYTF. The CDR3 nucleotides are TGTGCCAGCAGTGCCAGACAGGGGGCGAAGGGCTACACCTTC.

The V gene is TRBV25-1, the J gene TRBJ1-5; D gene unclear. CDR1 and CDR2 from the germline V gene are MGHDK and SYGVNS. Trimming took 3 bases from V and 4 from J, leaving 13 bases between them. The CDR3 sequence is 15 residues long. As DNA, the CDR3 is TGTGCCAGCAGTGACCCTGGAACGGGGAATCAGCCCCAGCATTTT. Amino acids: CASSDPGTGNQPQHF.

This chain joins TRBV27 and TRBJ2-7, with 7 bases fitting TRBD2. The CDR3 is made up of 16 amino acids. Germline V lookup: CDR1 MNHEY, CDR2 SMNVEV (reference sequence). V was pared by 3 bases and J by 0 bases, with 8 bases of the junction left unmatched. CDR3 nucleotide sequence: TGTGCCAGCAGTTTGCGGGCGGGAGAGAGCTCCTACGAGCAGTACTTC. It is translated as CASSLRAGESSYEQYF.

This clone was counted a single time. The chain couples TRBV7-9 to TRBJ1-2; 9 positions agree with TRBD1. This CDR3 has 12 residues. Losses at the gene ends were 5 bases for V and 10 bases for J; bases not matched to a gene: 5. Looked up from germline, CDR1 is SEHNR and CDR2 is FQNEAQ (reference sequence). This CDR3 reads CASSGGQGDYTF. The CDR3 nucleotides read TGTGCCAGCAGCGGGGGACAGGGAGACTACACCTTC.

V is TRBV6-5 and J is TRBJ2-2; 11 bases align to TRBD2. There are 14 residues in the CDR3. The V gene end was trimmed by 6 bases and the J gene end by 6 bases; junction bases not matched to a gene: 3. Germline loops: CDR1 MNHEY, CDR2 SVGAGI. The CDR3 region is CASSLAGGSGELFF. As DNA, the CDR3 is TGTGCCAGCAGCCTAGCGGGGGGTTCCGGGGAGCTGTTTTTT.

The chain employs TRBV9 and TRBJ1-6, with D unresolved. Trimming shortened V by 1 base and J by 10 bases, and 15 bases separated the two germline ends. There are 15 residues in the CDR3. Germline assignment: CDR1 SGDLS and CDR2 YYNGEE. The CDR3 loop reads CASSVLGEAGSPLHF. The CDR3 DNA reads as TGTGCCAGCAGCGTACTGGGAGAGGCCGGATCACCCCTCCACTTT.